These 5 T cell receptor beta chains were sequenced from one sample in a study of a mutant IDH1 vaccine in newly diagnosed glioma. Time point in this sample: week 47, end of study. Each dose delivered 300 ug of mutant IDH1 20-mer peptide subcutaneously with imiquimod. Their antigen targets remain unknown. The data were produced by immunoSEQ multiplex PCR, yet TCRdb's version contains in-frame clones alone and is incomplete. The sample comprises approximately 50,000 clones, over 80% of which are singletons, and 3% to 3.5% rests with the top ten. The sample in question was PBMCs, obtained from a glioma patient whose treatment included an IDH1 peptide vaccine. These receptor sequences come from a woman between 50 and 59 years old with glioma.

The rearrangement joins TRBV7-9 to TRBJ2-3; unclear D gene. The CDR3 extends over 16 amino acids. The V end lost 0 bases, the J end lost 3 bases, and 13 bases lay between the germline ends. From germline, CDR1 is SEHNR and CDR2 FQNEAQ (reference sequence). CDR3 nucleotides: TGTGCCAGCAGCTTAGCGAGTCCTAGTGTTACAGATACGCAGTATTTT. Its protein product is CASSLASPSVTDTQYF.

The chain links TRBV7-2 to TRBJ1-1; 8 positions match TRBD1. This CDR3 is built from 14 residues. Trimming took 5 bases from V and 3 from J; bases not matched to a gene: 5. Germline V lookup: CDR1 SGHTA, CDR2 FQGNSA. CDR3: CASSRRQGYTEAFF. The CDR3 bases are TGTGCCAGCAGCCGTAGACAGGGGTACACTGAAGCTTTCTTT.

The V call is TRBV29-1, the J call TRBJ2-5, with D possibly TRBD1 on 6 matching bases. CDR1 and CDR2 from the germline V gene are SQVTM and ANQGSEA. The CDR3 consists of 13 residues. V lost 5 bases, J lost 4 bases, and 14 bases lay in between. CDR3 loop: CSVSGRDTETQYF. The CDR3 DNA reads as TGCAGCGTTTCGGGTAGGGACACAGAGACCCAGTACTTC. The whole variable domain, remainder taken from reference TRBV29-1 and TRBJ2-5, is SAVISQKPSRDICQRGTSLTIQCQVDSQVTMMFWYRQQPGQSLTLIATANQGSEATYESGFVIDKFPISRPNLTFSTLTVSNMSPEDSSIYLCSVSGRDTETQYFGPGTRLLVL.

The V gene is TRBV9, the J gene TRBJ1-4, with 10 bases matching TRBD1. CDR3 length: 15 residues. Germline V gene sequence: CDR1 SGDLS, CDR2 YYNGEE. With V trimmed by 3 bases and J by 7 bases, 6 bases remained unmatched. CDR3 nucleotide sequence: TGTGCCAGCAGCGAGACAGGGGGCCAGGGTGAAAAACTGTTTTTT. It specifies CASSETGGQGEKLFF.

The CDR3 loop reads CASSEDRPPYEQYF. CDR3 nucleotides: TGTGCCAGCAGTGAGGACAGGCCCCCTTACGAGCAGTACTTC. The V and J genes are TRBV6-6 and TRBJ2-7, with TRBD1 matching over 7 bases. CDR3 size: 14 residues. J lost 4 bases, V lost 5 bases, and 8 bases had no gene match. Germline V gene lookup returns CDR1 MNHNY and CDR2 SVGAGI (reference sequence).